The 5 T cell receptor beta chains given below trace back to one sample, sequenced in a study of beta chain features in type 1 diabetes. Every isolated RNA sample was fully reverse transcribed, so sequencing captured expressed TCRB transcripts. TCRdb's table, derived via immunoSEQ multiplex PCR, lists solely in-frame clones and lacks some. This sample has fewer than 400,000 clones, with around 7.6% found just once. Input material: central memory CD4+ T cells from blood. The receptors stem from a woman between 18 and 29 years old in good health.

This clone was seen a handful of times. V is TRBV7-3 and J is TRBJ2-1, with D tentatively TRBD1 (5 bases). The germline CDR1 and CDR2 sequences are SGHTA and FQGTGA. V dropped 0 bases and J dropped 6 bases, with 9 bases sitting between them. The CDR3 is 14 amino acids. This chain's CDR3 is CASSLTFTGNEQFF. The CDR3 DNA reads as TGTGCCAGCAGCTTAACGTTTACAGGCAATGAGCAGTTCTTC.

This clone has only a few counts. The chain links TRBV6-6 to TRBJ2-1; possible D gene TRBD1, 6 bases. Trimming cost V 6 bases and J 10 bases, with 13 bases left between them. The CDR3 is 12 amino acids. The V gene's germline CDR1 is MNHNY and CDR2 SVGAGI (reference sequence). The CDR3 nucleotides are TGTGCCAGCAGAGTACAGGGAGTGGAGCAGTTCTTC. Protein product: CASRVQGVEQFF.

This chain uses TRBV12-5 with TRBJ2-6, with unresolved D. This CDR3 spans 17 amino acids. The germline gives CDR1 LGHNT, CDR2 FRNRAP. The germline V and J ends were trimmed by 3 bases and 3 bases, with 15 bases remaining between them. The CDR3 DNA reads as TGTGCTAGTGGTTTTTTTCCGTCGCCGGGTGGGGCCAACGTCCTGACTTTC. Translation: CASGFFPSPGGANVLTF.

The chain uses TRBV7-2 and TRBJ1-4, with 7 bases lining up with TRBD1. Germline V lookup: CDR1 SGHTA, CDR2 FQGNSA. CDR3 length: 14 amino acids. V shed 3 bases, J shed 5 bases, and the junction held 3 bases outside the gene matches. Here the CDR3 DNA reads TGTGCCAGCAGCTTGGGACAGCGAAATGAAAAACTGTTTTTT. Translated, it gives CASSLGQRNEKLFF.

The J gene is TRBJ2-7, the V gene TRBV10-2; D might be TRBD1 (6 bases). From germline, CDR1 is WSHSY and CDR2 SAAADI. V was cut by 7 bases and J by 0 bases, with 10 bases left in between. The CDR3 has 13 amino acids. The CDR3 spells CASTGDNSYEQYF. In DNA, the CDR3 is TGCGCCAGCACTGGGGACAACTCCTACGAGCAGTACTTC.